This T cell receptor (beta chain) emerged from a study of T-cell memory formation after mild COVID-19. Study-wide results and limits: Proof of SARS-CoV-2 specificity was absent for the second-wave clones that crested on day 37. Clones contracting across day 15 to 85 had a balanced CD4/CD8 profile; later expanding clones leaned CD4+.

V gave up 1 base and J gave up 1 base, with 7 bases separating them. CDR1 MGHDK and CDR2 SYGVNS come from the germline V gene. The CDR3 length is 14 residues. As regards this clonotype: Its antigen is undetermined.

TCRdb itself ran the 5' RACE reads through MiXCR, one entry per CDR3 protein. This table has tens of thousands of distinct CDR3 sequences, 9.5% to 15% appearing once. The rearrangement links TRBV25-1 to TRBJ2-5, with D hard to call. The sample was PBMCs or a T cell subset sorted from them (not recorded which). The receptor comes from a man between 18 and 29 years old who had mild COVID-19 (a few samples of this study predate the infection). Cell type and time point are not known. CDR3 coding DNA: TGTGCCAGCAGTGAATTCTACGGCCAAGAGACCCAGTACTTC. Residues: CASSEFYGQETQYF. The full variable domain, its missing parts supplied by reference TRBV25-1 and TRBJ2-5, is EADIYQTPRYLVIGTGKKITLECSQTMGHDKMYWYQQDPGMELHLIHYSYGVNSTEKGDLSSESTVSRIRTEHFPLTLESARPSHTSQYLCASSEFYGQETQYFGPGTRLLVL.